This is a list of T cell receptor beta chains from one sample in a study of CD8 T cells in Susac syndrome. One entry per CDR3 protein results from TCRdb running MiXCR on the immunoSEQ multiplex PCR reads. This table has about 130,000 distinct CDR3 sequences, around nine tenths appearing once. The sequenced sample consisted of CD8+ T cells from PBMCs. The receptors derive from a human donor with multiple sclerosis. Each CDR3 is given with its conserved first and last residue. Fields, in order: clone size, V gene, J gene, D gene, CDR3 protein, CDR3 DNA. A D gene is named only where the DNA matches it firmly. Clone sizes are given selectively: once, few, many, or a class where the clone is expanded.

size: .; V: TRBV3-1; J: TRBJ2-7; D: .; CDR3: CASSQDWRWGASKEGEQYF; DNA: TGTGCCAGCAGCCAAGATTGGCGGTGGGGGGCGAGTAAAGAAGGTGAGCAGTACTTC
size: .; V: TRBV2; J: TRBJ2-1; D: .; CDR3: CARGSLIYNEQFF; DNA: TGTGCCAGGGGTTCCCTGATCTACAATGAGCAGTTCTTC
size: .; V: TRBV7-2; J: TRBJ1-5; D: TRBD1; CDR3: CASSYGTGGHQPQHF; DNA: TGTGCCAGCAGCTATGGGACAGGGGGGCATCAGCCCCAGCATTTT
size: once; V: TRBV2; J: TRBJ2-7; D: .; CDR3: CASSLGIALSYEQYF; DNA: TGTGCCAGCTCCCTGGGGATAGCACTCTCCTACGAGCAGTACTTC
size: .; V: TRBV29-1; J: TRBJ2-7; D: .; CDR3: CSVDVDSTYEQYF; DNA: TGCAGCGTTGACGTGGATTCAACCTACGAGCAGTACTTC
size: .; V: TRBV27; J: TRBJ1-1; D: .; CDR3: CASSPASGAEAFF; DNA: TGTGCCAGCAGTCCCGCCTCGGGGGCTGAAGCTTTCTTT
size: .; V: TRBV4-1; J: TRBJ2-1; D: .; CDR3: CASSQDRDARDNEQFF; DNA: TGCGCCAGCAGCCAAGATCGGGACGCGAGGGACAATGAGCAGTTCTTC
size: .; V: TRBV9; J: TRBJ1-5; D: .; CDR3: CASSALDGRNQPQHF; DNA: TGTGCCAGCAGCGCTCTGGATGGGAGAAATCAGCCCCAGCATTTT
size: .; V: TRBV29-1; J: TRBJ2-5; D: TRBD1; CDR3: CSVSSGTGEETQYF; DNA: TGCAGCGTTAGTTCCGGGACAGGGGAAGAGACCCAGTACTTC
size: .; V: TRBV6-1; J: TRBJ1-5; D: .; CDR3: CASSEGQGYPQHF; DNA: TGTGCCAGCAGTGAGGGGCAGGGTTATCCCCAGCATTTT
size: once; V: TRBV4-2; J: TRBJ2-3; D: .; CDR3: CASSQGAFTDTQYF; DNA: TGTGCCAGCAGCCAAGGGGCTTTCACAGATACGCAGTATTTT
size: .; V: TRBV29-1; J: TRBJ2-1; D: .; CDR3: CSVSETRRSYNEQFF; DNA: TGCAGCGTCTCCGAAACTAGGCGCTCCTACAATGAGCAGTTCTTC
size: .; V: TRBV5-4; J: TRBJ1-2; D: .; CDR3: CASSLGDLGYTF; DNA: TGTGCCAGCAGCTTGGGCGATTTAGGCTACACCTTC
size: .; V: TRBV7-9; J: TRBJ2-7; D: TRBD2; CDR3: CASSSAGTSGMEQYF; DNA: TGTGCCAGCAGCTCGGCCGGGACTAGCGGGATGGAGCAGTACTTC
size: .; V: TRBV15; J: TRBJ1-2; D: TRBD1; CDR3: CATSTPGTVGYTF; DNA: TGTGCCACCAGCACCCCCGGGACAGTGGGCTACACCTTC
size: .; V: TRBV27; J: TRBJ1-1; D: .; CDR3: CASSDLAGAEAFF; DNA: TGTGCCAGCAGTGACTTGGCGGGGGCTGAAGCTTTCTTT
size: .; V: TRBV3-1; J: TRBJ2-3; D: .; CDR3: CASSQDFWGTDTQYF; DNA: TGTGCCAGCAGCCAAGACTTTTGGGGCACAGATACGCAGTATTTT
size: .; V: TRBV2; J: TRBJ2-2; D: .; CDR3: CAVHSADLSNTGELFF; DNA: TGTGCCGTCCACTCGGCGGATCTATCGAACACCGGGGAGCTGTTTTTT
size: .; V: TRBV19; J: TRBJ1-5; D: TRBD1; CDR3: CASSWTGFSNQPQHF; DNA: TGTGCCAGTAGTTGGACAGGATTTAGCAATCAGCCCCAGCATTTT
size: .; V: TRBV20-1; J: TRBJ1-3; D: .; CDR3: CSARRGDGSSGNTIYF; DNA: TGCAGTGCTAGAAGAGGAGACGGTAGCTCTGGAAACACCATATATTTT
size: .; V: TRBV7-2; J: TRBJ2-2; D: .; CDR3: CASSPAPGEDTGELFF; DNA: TGTGCCAGCAGCCCCGCCCCCGGGGAAGACACCGGGGAGCTGTTTTTT
size: .; V: TRBV2; J: TRBJ2-2; D: TRBD2; CDR3: CASSGSRGAGGTGELFF; DNA: TGTGCCAGCAGTGGAAGTCGGGGAGCGGGAGGGACCGGGGAGCTGTTTTTT
size: .; V: TRBV6-5; J: TRBJ2-1; D: .; CDR3: CASSYMLGEEQFF; DNA: TGTGCCAGCAGTTACATGTTAGGGGAAGAGCAGTTCTTC
size: .; V: TRBV7-9; J: TRBJ2-7; D: .; CDR3: CATGLWDEQYF; DNA: TGTGCCACCGGCCTTTGGGACGAGCAGTACTTC
size: .; V: TRBV27; J: TRBJ1-4; D: .; CDR3: CASSSPGSYNEKLFF; DNA: TGTGCCAGCAGTTCCCCCGGGAGCTACAATGAAAAACTGTTTTTT
size: .; V: TRBV9; J: TRBJ2-7; D: .; CDR3: CASSVGLGAYEQYF; DNA: TGTGCCAGCAGCGTAGGTCTTGGGGCCTACGAGCAGTACTTC
size: .; V: TRBV6-5; J: TRBJ1-1; D: .; CDR3: CASSYSDTWDTEAFF; DNA: TGTGCCAGCAGTTACTCGGACACCTGGGACACTGAAGCTTTCTTT
size: .; V: TRBV20-1; J: TRBJ2-1; D: TRBD2; CDR3: CSASPGLASEQFF; DNA: TGCAGTGCTAGTCCGGGACTAGCAAGTGAGCAGTTCTTC
size: .; V: TRBV6-2/TRBV6-3; J: TRBJ2-7; D: TRBD2; CDR3: CASSSLTSGLNEQYF; DNA: TGTGCCAGCAGTTCGTTAACTAGCGGGCTAAACGAGCAGTACTTC
size: .; V: TRBV19; J: TRBJ2-1; D: .; CDR3: CASSAGFNEQFF; DNA: TGTGCCAGTAGCGCGGGGTTCAATGAGCAGTTCTTC
size: once; V: TRBV2; J: TRBJ2-3; D: TRBD2; CDR3: CASNPWLAGVTDTQYF; DNA: TGTGCCAGCAACCCATGGCTAGCGGGAGTTACAGATACGCAGTATTTT
size: .; V: TRBV27; J: TRBJ2-1; D: .; CDR3: CASSLRVPSYNEQFF; DNA: TGTGCCAGCAGTTTACGGGTTCCCTCCTACAATGAGCAGTTCTTC
size: .; V: TRBV27; J: TRBJ2-7; D: .; CDR3: CASSPYPPSTAGSSYEQYF; DNA: TGTGCCAGCAGTCCATACCCCCCCTCAACAGCAGGTAGCTCCTACGAGCAGTACTTC
size: few; V: TRBV27; J: TRBJ2-7; D: TRBD2; CDR3: CASSWTSFSYEQYF; DNA: TGTGCCAGCAGTTGGACTAGTTTTTCCTACGAGCAGTACTTC
size: .; V: TRBV5-8; J: TRBJ2-5; D: .; CDR3: CASSLDGQETQYF; DNA: TGTGCCAGCAGCTTGGACGGACAAGAGACCCAGTACTTC
size: .; V: TRBV20-1; J: TRBJ1-1; D: .; CDR3: CSARESGTDTEAFF; DNA: TGCAGTGCTAGAGAGTCGGGTACGGACACTGAAGCTTTCTTT
size: once; V: TRBV3-1; J: TRBJ2-7; D: .; CDR3: CASSQEDQGGGPYEQYF; DNA: TGTGCCAGCAGCCAAGAGGACCAGGGAGGAGGGCCTTACGAGCAGTACTTC
size: .; V: TRBV7-2; J: TRBJ1-1; D: TRBD1; CDR3: CASTPGRGLEAFF; DNA: TGTGCCAGCACCCCGGGCAGGGGGCTCGAAGCTTTCTTT
size: .; V: TRBV12-3/TRBV12-4; J: TRBJ2-2; D: .; CDR3: CASVPNTNTGELFF; DNA: TGTGCCAGCGTTCCAAATACGAACACCGGGGAGCTGTTTTTT
size: .; V: TRBV30; J: TRBJ1-1; D: .; CDR3: CAWSVMYTEAFF; DNA: TGTGCCTGGAGTGTAATGTACACTGAAGCTTTCTTT
size: .; V: TRBV29-1; J: TRBJ1-1; D: .; CDR3: CSVDPGGGRVEAFF; DNA: TGCAGCGTTGACCCGGGGGGGGGCAGGGTTGAAGCTTTCTTT
size: .; V: TRBV19; J: TRBJ2-7; D: .; CDR3: CASSTLDSSSYEQYF; DNA: TGTGCCAGTAGTACCCTCGACTCTTCCTCCTACGAGCAGTACTTC
size: .; V: TRBV19; J: TRBJ1-1; D: .; CDR3: CASSIGWNTEAFF; DNA: TGTGCCAGTAGTATCGGGTGGAACACTGAAGCTTTCTTT
size: .; V: TRBV4-1; J: TRBJ1-5; D: TRBD1; CDR3: CASSQGTGEGQPQHF; DNA: TGCGCCAGCAGCCAGGGGACAGGGGAAGGACAGCCCCAGCATTTT
size: .; V: TRBV3-1; J: TRBJ2-5; D: TRBD1; CDR3: CASSPYGTGFRETQYF; DNA: TGTGCCAGCAGCCCTTACGGGACAGGATTCAGAGAGACCCAGTACTTC
size: .; V: TRBV7-9; J: TRBJ2-1; D: TRBD1; CDR3: CASSQPGTAYNEQFF; DNA: TGTGCCAGCAGCCAGCCCGGGACAGCTTACAATGAGCAGTTCTTC
size: .; V: TRBV12-3/TRBV12-4; J: TRBJ2-5; D: .; CDR3: CASSPAGTQYF; DNA: TGTGCCAGCAGTCCTGCGGGGACCCAGTACTTC
size: .; V: TRBV9; J: TRBJ1-1; D: TRBD1; CDR3: CASSVEGDRGGTEAFF; DNA: TGTGCCAGCAGCGTAGAGGGAGACAGGGGGGGGACTGAAGCTTTCTTT
size: .; V: TRBV5-1; J: TRBJ2-5; D: TRBD2; CDR3: CASSLRGSGRGETQYF; DNA: TGCGCCAGCAGCTTGCGGGGGAGCGGGAGAGGGGAGACCCAGTACTTC
size: once; V: TRBV19; J: TRBJ2-7; D: .; CDR3: CASSARDGSYEQYF; DNA: TGTGCCAGTAGTGCCCGGGACGGAAGCTACGAGCAGTACTTC
size: .; V: TRBV13; J: TRBJ2-3; D: TRBD2; CDR3: CASRGAGDSHTQYF; DNA: TGTGCCAGCAGGGGAGCGGGGGACTCGCATACGCAGTATTTT
size: .; V: TRBV27; J: TRBJ1-1; D: .; CDR3: CASSLSVVLGAAEAFF; DNA: TGTGCCAGCAGTTTATCTGTCGTATTAGGGGCGGCTGAAGCTTTCTTT
size: .; V: TRBV19; J: TRBJ1-2; D: .; CDR3: CASNAIANYGYTF; DNA: TGTGCCAGTAACGCAATAGCTAACTATGGCTACACCTTC
size: .; V: TRBV2; J: TRBJ2-2; D: TRBD2; CDR3: CASSGLAGGRAGELFF; DNA: TGTGCCAGCAGTGGGTTAGCGGGAGGGCGCGCCGGGGAGCTGTTTTTT
size: .; V: TRBV7-9; J: TRBJ2-5; D: TRBD2; CDR3: CAVRRGDPKETQYF; DNA: TGTGCCGTCCGGCGGGGGGATCCCAAAGAGACCCAGTACTTC
size: .; V: TRBV27; J: TRBJ2-7; D: .; CDR3: CASRLGVQGSYEQYF; DNA: TGTGCCAGCAGACTGGGGGTACAGGGATCCTACGAGCAGTACTTC
size: .; V: TRBV25-1; J: TRBJ2-3; D: TRBD2; CDR3: CASGEGRWDTQYF; DNA: TGTGCCAGCGGGGAGGGGAGGTGGGATACGCAGTATTTT
size: .; V: TRBV7-9; J: TRBJ2-1; D: .; CDR3: CASSPVRRGYNEQFF; DNA: TGTGCCAGCAGCCCCGTCCGGAGAGGGTACAATGAGCAGTTCTTC
size: .; V: TRBV24-1; J: TRBJ1-5; D: .; CDR3: CATSARGLINQPQHF; DNA: TGTGCCACCAGTGCCCGGGGGCTGATCAATCAGCCCCAGCATTTT